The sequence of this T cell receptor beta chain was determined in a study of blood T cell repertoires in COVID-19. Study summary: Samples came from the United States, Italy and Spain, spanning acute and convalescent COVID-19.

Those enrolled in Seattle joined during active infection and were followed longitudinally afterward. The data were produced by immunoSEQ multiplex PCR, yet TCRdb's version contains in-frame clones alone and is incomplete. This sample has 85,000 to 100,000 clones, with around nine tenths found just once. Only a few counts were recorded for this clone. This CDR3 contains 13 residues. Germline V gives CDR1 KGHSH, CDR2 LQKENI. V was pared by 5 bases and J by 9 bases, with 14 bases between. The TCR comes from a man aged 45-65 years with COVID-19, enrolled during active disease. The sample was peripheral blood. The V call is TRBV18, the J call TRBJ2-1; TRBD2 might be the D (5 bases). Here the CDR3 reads CASSSLLVPEQFF. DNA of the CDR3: TGTGCCAGCTCATCCCTACTAGTGCCTGAGCAGTTCTTC.